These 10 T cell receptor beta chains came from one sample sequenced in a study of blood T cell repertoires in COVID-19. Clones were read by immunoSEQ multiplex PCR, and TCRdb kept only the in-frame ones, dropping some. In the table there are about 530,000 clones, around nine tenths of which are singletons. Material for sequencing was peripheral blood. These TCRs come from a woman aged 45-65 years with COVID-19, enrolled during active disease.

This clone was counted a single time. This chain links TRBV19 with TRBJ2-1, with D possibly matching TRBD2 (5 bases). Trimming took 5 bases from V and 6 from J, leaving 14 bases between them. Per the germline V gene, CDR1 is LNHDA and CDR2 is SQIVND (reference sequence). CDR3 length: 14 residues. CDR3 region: CASSYGLVLNEQFF. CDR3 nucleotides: TGTGCCAGTAGTTACGGACTGGTCCTCAATGAGCAGTTCTTC.

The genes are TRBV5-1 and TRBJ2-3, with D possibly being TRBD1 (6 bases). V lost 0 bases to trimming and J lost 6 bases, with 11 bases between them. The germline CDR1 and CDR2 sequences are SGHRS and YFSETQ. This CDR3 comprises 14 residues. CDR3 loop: CASSLEQGFDTQYF. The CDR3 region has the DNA TGCGCCAGCAGCTTGGAGCAGGGGTTCGATACGCAGTATTTT.

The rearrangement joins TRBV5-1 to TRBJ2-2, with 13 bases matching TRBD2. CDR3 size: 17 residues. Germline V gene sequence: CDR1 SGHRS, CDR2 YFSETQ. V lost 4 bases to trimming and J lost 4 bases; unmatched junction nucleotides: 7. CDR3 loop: CASSPGLAGPGTGELFF. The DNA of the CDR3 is TGCGCCAGCAGCCCGGGACTAGCGGGGCCGGGCACCGGGGAGCTGTTTTTT.

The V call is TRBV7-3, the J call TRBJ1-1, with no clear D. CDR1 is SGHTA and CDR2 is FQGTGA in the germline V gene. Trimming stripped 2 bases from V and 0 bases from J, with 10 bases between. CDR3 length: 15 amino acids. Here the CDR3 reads CASSLLGGMNTEAFF. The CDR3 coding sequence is TGTGCCAGCAGCTTACTCGGCGGGATGAACACTGAAGCTTTCTTT.

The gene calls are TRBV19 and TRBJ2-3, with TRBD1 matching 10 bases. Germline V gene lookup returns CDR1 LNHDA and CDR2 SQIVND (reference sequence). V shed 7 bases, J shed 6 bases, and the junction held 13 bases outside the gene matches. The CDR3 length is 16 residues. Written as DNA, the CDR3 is TGTGCCAGTACTCGGTGGGCGACAGGGGGCCGGGATACGCAGTATTTT. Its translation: CASTRWATGGRDTQYF.

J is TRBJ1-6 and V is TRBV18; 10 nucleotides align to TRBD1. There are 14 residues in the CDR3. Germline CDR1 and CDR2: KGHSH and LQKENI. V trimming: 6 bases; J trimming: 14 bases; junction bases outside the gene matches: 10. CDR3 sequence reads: CASSPDGQGGSLHF. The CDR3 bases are TGTGCCAGCTCCCCCGACGGACAGGGGGGATCCCTCCACTTT.

The CDR3, as DNA: TGTGCCAGCAGCTTCATAGCGGGGAGCACAGATACGCAGTATTTT. This gives the protein CASSFIAGSTDTQYF. V gene TRBV5-6 combines with J gene TRBJ2-3, with 8 bases aligning to TRBD2. From germline, CDR1 is SGHDT and CDR2 YYEEEE. The CDR3 loop spans 15 amino acids. V gave up 2 bases and J gave up 0 bases; unmatched junction bases: 2.

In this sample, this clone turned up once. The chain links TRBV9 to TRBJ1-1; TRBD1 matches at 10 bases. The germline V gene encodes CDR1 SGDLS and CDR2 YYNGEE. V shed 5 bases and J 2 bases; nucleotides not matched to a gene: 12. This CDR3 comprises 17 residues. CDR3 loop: CASSVQSDRGLNTEAFF. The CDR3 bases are TGTGCCAGCAGTGTCCAGTCCGACAGGGGGCTTAACACTGAAGCTTTCTTT.

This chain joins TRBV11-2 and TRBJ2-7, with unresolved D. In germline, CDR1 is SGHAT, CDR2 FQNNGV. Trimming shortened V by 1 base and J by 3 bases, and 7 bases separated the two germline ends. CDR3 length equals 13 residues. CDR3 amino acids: CASSLGLNYEQYF. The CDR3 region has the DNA TGTGCCAGCAGCTTAGGACTTAACTACGAGCAGTACTTC.

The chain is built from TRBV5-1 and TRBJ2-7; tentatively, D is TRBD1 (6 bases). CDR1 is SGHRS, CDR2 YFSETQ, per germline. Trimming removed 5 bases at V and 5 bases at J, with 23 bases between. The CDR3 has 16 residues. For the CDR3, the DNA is TGCGCCAGCAGAAACCTCCAGAAACAGGGCGTCGACGAGCAGTACTTC. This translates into CASRNLQKQGVDEQYF.